This note documents a single TCR beta chain sequence. The data were taken from a study of technical replicates of blood from a few donors. From germline, CDR1 is LNHDA and CDR2 SQIVND (reference sequence). After removal of 6 bases from V and 7 bases from J, the junction contained 8 bases not matched to a gene. The CDR3 consists of 14 residues. The method was immunoSEQ multiplex PCR; TCRdb's version includes in-frame clones alone and lacks a portion of them. This sample carries 100,000 or so clones, 96% of them seen once, and the ten largest clones take less than 0.45%. J is TRBJ2-1 and V is TRBV19; TRBD2 aligns across 8 bases. The sequence derives from a human donor in good health. Sample: T cells isolated from PBMCs. CDR3 DNA sequence: TGTGCCAGTAGCGTTAGCGGGAACTCAAATGAGCAGTTCTTC. It encodes CASSVSGNSNEQFF.